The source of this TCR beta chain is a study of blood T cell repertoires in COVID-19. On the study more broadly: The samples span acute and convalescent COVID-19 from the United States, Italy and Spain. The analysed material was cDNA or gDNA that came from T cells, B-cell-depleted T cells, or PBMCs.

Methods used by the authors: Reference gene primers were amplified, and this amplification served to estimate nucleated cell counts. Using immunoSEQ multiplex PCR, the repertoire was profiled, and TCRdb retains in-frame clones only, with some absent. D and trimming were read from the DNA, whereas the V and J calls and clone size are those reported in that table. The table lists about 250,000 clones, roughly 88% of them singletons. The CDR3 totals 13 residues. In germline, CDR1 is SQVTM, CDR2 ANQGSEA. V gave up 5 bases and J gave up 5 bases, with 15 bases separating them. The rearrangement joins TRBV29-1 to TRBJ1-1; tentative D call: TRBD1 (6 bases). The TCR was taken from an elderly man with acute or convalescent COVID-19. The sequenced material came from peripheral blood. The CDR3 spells CSVHAGVGTEAFF. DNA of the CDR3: TGCAGCGTTCATGCAGGGGTGGGTACTGAAGCTTTCTTT.